Here is one TCR beta chain with its context. Its recognized antigen is unknown. The junction differs from germline at one of its ends, possibly a read error. The data are from a study of control samples from healthy donors and cancer patients (dated by TCRdb to about 2020). CDR1 SGHDN and CDR2 FVKESK are derived from the germline V gene. Measured from the cysteine to the phenylalanine, the CDR3 is 13 residues long. The kept DNA is CDR3 alone, 39 bases in frame from the first base. Libraries were built with the immunoSEQ multiplex PCR assay. TCRdb limited this immuneACCESS table to in-frame rearrangements with V and J called. A share of clones is missing; checked studies link under half to unresolved V genes, and the rest is unexplained. The sample table holds 150,000 to 200,000 clones, of which roughly nine tenths were seen once. Of the sample, approximately 1.6% falls within the top ten clones.

The TCR originated in a woman in her thirties in good health. The chain is encoded by TRBV14 joined to TRBJ1-6; no confident D gene assignment can be made. The source material was blood. The nucleotide sequence reads as follows: TGTGCTAGCAGCCAAGTAAACAATTCACCCCTCCACTTT. This gives the protein CASSQVNNSPLHF.